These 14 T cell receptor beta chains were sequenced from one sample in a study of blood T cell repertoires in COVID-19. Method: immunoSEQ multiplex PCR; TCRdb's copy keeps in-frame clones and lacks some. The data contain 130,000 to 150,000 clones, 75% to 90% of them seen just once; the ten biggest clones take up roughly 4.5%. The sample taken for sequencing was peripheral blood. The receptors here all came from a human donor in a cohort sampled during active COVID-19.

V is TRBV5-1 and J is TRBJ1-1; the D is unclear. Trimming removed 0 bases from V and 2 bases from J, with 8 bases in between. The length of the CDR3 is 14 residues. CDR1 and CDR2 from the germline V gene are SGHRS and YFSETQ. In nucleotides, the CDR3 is TGCGCCAGCAGCTTGGGGGGAGCCAACACTGAAGCTTTCTTT. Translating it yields CASSLGGANTEAFF.

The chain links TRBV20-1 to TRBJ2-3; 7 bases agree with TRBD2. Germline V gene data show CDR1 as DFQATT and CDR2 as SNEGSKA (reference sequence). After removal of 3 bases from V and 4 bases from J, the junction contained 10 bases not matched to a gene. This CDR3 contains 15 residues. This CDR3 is CSASSREGNSDTQYF. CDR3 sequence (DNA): TGCAGTGCTAGTAGTAGGGAGGGGAACTCAGATACGCAGTATTTT.

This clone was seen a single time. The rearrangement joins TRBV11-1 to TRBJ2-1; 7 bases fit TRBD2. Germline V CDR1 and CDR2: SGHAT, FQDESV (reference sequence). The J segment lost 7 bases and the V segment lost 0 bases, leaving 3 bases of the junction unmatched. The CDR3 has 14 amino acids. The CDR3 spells CASSLAAGVNEQFF. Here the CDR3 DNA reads TGTGCCAGCAGCTTAGCGGCGGGGGTGAATGAGCAGTTCTTC. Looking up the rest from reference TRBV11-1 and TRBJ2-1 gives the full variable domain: EAEVAQSPRYKITEKSQAVAFWCDPISGHATLYWYRQILGQGPELLVQFQDESVVDDSQLPKDRFSAERLKGVDSTLKIQPAELGDSAMYLCASSLAAGVNEQFFGPGTRLTVL.

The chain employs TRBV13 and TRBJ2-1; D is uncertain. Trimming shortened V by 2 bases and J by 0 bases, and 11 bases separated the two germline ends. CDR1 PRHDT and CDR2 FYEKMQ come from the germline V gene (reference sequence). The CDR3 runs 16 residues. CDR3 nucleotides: TGTGCCAGCAGCTTAAGCGACGGATTCTCCTACAATGAGCAGTTCTTC. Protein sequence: CASSLSDGFSYNEQFF.

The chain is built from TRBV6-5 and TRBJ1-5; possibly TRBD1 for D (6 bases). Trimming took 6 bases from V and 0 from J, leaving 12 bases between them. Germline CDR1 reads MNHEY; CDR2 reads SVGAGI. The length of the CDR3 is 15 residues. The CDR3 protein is CASSDDRFSNQPQHF. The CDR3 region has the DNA TGTGCCAGCAGCGACGACAGGTTTAGCAATCAGCCCCAGCATTTT.

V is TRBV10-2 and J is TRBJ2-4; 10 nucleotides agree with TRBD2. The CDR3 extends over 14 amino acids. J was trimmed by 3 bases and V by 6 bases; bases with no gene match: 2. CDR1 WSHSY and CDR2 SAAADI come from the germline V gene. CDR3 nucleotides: TGCGCCAGCAGAGTAGCGGGAGGCAAAAACATTCAGTACTTC. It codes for CASRVAGGKNIQYF.

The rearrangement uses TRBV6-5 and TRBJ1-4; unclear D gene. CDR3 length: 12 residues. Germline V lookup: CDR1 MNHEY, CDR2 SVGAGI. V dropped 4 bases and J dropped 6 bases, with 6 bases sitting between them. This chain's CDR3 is CASSFGDEKLFF. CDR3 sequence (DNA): TGTGCCAGCAGTTTCGGGGATGAAAAACTGTTTTTT.

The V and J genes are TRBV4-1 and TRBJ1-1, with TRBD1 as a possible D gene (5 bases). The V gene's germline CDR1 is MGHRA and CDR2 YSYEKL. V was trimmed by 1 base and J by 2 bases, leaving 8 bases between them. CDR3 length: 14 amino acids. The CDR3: CASSQGTPNTEAFF. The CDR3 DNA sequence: TGCGCCAGCAGCCAAGGGACACCCAACACTGAAGCTTTCTTT.

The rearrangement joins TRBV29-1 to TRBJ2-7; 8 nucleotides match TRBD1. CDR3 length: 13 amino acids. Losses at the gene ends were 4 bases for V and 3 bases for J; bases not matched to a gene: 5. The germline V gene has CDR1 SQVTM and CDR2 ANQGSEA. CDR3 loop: CSVVTGVYYEQYF. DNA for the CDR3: TGCAGCGTTGTGACAGGGGTATACTACGAGCAGTACTTC.

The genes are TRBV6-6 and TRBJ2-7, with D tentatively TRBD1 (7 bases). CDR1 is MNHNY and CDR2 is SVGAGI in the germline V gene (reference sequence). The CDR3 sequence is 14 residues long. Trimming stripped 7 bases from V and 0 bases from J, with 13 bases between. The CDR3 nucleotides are TGTGCCAGCACGGGGGCAGGGGGCTCCTACGAGCAGTACTTC. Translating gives CASTGAGGSYEQYF.

The CDR3 is CASSPGVGLTYEQYF. For the CDR3, the DNA is TGTGCCAGCAGCCCCGGGGTCGGTTTGACCTACGAGCAGTACTTC. The V gene is TRBV7-6, the J gene TRBJ2-7; D might be TRBD2 (5 bases). CDR1 and CDR2 from the germline V gene are SGHVS and FNYEAQ. CDR3 size: 15 residues. Trimming removed 5 bases at V and 2 bases at J, with 16 bases between.

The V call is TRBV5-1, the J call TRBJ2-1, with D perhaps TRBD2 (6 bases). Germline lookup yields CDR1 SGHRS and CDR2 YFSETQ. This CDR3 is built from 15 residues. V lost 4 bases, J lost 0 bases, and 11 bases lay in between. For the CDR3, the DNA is TGCGCCAGCAGCAATGGGGGGTCCTCCTACAATGAGCAGTTCTTC. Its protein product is CASSNGGSSYNEQFF.

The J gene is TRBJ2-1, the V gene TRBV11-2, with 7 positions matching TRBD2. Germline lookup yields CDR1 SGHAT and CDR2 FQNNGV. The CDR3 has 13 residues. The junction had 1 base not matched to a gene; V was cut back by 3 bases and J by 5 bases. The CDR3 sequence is CASSFAGDNEQFF. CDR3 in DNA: TGTGCCAGCAGCTTCGCGGGGGACAATGAGCAGTTCTTC.

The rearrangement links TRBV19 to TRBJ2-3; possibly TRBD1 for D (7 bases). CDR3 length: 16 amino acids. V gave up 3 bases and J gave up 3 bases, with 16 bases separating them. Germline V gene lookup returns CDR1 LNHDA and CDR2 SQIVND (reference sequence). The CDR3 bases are TGTGCCAGTAGTATTGCGGCGGCAGGGGGGACAGATACGCAGTATTTT. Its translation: CASSIAAAGGTDTQYF.